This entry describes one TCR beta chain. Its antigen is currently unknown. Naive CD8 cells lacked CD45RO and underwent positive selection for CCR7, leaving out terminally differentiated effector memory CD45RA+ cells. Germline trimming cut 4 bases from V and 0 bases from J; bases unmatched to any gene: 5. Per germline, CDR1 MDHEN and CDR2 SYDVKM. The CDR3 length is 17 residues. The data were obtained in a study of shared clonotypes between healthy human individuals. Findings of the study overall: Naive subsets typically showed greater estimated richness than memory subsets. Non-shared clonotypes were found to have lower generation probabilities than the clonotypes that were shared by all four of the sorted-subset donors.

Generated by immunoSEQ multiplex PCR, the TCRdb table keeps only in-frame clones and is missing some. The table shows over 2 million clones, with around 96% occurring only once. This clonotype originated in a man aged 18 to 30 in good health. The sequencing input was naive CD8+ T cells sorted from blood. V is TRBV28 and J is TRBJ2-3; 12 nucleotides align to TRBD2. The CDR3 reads CASSWRTSGASTDTQYF. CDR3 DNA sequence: TGTGCCAGCAGTTGGCGGACTAGCGGGGCTAGCACAGATACGCAGTATTTT.